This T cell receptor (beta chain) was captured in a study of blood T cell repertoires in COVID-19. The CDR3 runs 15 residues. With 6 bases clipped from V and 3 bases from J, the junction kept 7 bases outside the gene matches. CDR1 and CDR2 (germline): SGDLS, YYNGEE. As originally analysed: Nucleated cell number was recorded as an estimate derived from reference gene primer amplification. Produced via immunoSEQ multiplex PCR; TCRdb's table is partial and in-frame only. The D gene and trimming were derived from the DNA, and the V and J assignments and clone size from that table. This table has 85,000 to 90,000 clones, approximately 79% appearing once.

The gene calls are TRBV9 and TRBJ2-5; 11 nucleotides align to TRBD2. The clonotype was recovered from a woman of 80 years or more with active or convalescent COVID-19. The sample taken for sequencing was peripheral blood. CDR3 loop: CASTPSGGLEETQYF. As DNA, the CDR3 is TGTGCCAGCACCCCTAGCGGGGGGCTGGAAGAGACCCAGTACTTC.